What follows are 5 T cell receptor beta chains derived from one specimen sequenced in a study of neoadjuvant anti-PD-1 for oral cavity cancer. The protocol was immunoSEQ multiplex PCR, while the TCRdb copy is restricted to in-frame clones and leaves out a portion. The data contain about 9,600 clones, over 65% of them singletons. Time point in this sample: after neoadjuvant nivolumab, at surgical resection. Specimen: PBMCs, collected after nivolumab (anti-PD-1) treatment. The receptors shown here come from a person aged 35-79 years with oral cavity squamous cell carcinoma.

The gene calls are TRBV29-1 and TRBJ2-1; D gene ambiguous. Trimming left V 4 bases short and J 6 bases short, with 7 bases between. The CDR3 loop spans 11 amino acids. Germline assignment: CDR1 SQVTM and CDR2 ANQGSEA. CDR3 sequence: CSVGIANEQFF. The CDR3 nucleotides are TGCAGCGTTGGAATTGCCAATGAGCAGTTCTTC.

The rearrangement uses TRBV15 and TRBJ2-1, with a tentative D call TRBD2 (5 bases). Germline V gene sequence: CDR1 LNHNV, CDR2 YYDKDF (reference sequence). V lost 1 base to trimming and J lost 9 bases, with 10 bases between them. This CDR3 is 13 amino acids long. The CDR3 DNA sequence: TGTGCCACCAGCAGAGCGGGAACAGCTGAGCAGTTCTTC. Translation: CATSRAGTAEQFF. Filled out from reference TRBV15 and TRBJ2-1, the complete variable domain reads DAMVIQNPRYQVTQFGKPVTLSCSQTLNHNVMYWYQQKSSQAPKLLFHYYDKDFNNEADTPDNFQSRRPNTSFCFLDIRSPGLGDTAMYLCATSRAGTAEQFFGPGTRLTVL.

The chain couples TRBV5-1 to TRBJ2-3; D is uncertain. Germline CDR1 is SGHRS and CDR2 is YFSETQ. The V gene lost 4 bases and the J gene lost 4 bases, with 13 bases spanning the gap. The CDR3 covers 14 residues. CDR3 sequence (DNA): TGCGCCAGCAGCGAGGCCGTTCTCTCAGATACGCAGTATTTT. Its protein is CASSEAVLSDTQYF.

The gene calls are TRBV11-3 and TRBJ2-3; 9 nucleotides align to TRBD1. The germline CDR1 and CDR2 sequences are SGHNT and YENEEA. The length of the CDR3 is 15 residues. Losses at the gene ends were 5 bases for V and 3 bases for J; bases not matched to a gene: 6. The CDR3 region has the DNA TGTGCCAGCAGCATCTCCGGGACAGGGACAGATACGCAGTATTTT. Translated: CASSISGTGTDTQYF.

The J gene is TRBJ1-5, the V gene TRBV6-1; D gene uncertain. CDR3 size: 13 residues. V lost 8 bases to trimming and J lost 1 base, with 9 bases between them. CDR1 MNHNS and CDR2 SASEGT come from the germline V gene. The CDR3 DNA reads TGTGCCAGCCGCGGACCCAGCAATCAGCCCCAGCATTTT. It codes for CASRGPSNQPQHF.